Included here is one TCR beta chain sequence, with context. Its target is not known. TCRdb recomputed calls from the reads with MiXCR, one row per CDR3 protein. In the table there are roughly 700,000 distinct CDR3 sequences, around 32% of which are singletons. This sample was taken from a study of T cell repertoires in cytomegalovirus infection. Study-wide points: Ex vivo, HLA-C-restricted CMV-specific TCR beta clonotypes prevailed over the rest of the response.

This CDR3 has 17 residues. Germline V gene data show CDR1 as SGHTA and CDR2 as FQGNSA. Unmatched junction bases numbered 15, after V lost 1 base and J lost 8 bases. The V call is TRBV7-2, the J call TRBJ1-2; 8 positions agree with TRBD1. The TCR sequence derives from a human donor in good health (CMV status not recorded). Some clones in this sample may be carry-over from other donors' samples. The source material was cultured PBMCs, sampled from culture after CMV antigen stimulation. The CDR3 region is CASSLVGTGVSLGGYTF. The DNA of the CDR3 is TGTGCCAGCAGCTTAGTGGGGACAGGAGTAAGCCTTGGAGGCTACACCTTC.